This T cell receptor (beta chain) was sequenced in a study of blood T cell repertoires in COVID-19. The CDR3 contains 14 residues. Germline assignment: CDR1 GTSNPN and CDR2 SVGIG (reference sequence). V lost 1 base and J 0 bases, leaving 8 bases between the germline ends. Original processing methods: Estimates of nucleated cell counts were drawn from the amplification of reference gene primers. The method was immunoSEQ multiplex PCR; TCRdb's version includes in-frame clones alone and lacks a portion of them. V and J calls and clone size are as listed in that table; D and trimming were resolved from the DNA. The profile shows approximately 280,000 clones, 85% to 90% of them singletons.

This TCR was sampled from a middle-aged man with acute or convalescent COVID-19. Specimen: peripheral blood. J is TRBJ2-3 and V is TRBV30; D unresolved. CDR3 loop: CAWSGGLSTDTQYF. DNA of the CDR3: TGTGCCTGGAGTGGAGGATTAAGCACAGATACGCAGTATTTT.